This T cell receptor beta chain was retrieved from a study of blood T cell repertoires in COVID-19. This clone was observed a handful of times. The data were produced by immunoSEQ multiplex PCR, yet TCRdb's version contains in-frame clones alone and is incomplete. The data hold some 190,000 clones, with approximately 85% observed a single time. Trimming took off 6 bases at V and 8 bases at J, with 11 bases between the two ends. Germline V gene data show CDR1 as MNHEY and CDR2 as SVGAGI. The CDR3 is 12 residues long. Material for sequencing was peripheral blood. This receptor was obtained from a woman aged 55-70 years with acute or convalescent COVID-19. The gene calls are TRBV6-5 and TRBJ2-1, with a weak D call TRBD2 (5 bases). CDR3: CASRRTGDEQFF. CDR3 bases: TGTGCCAGCAGACGGACCGGGGATGAGCAGTTCTTC.